This TCR beta chain was obtained from a study of cytomegalovirus exposure and HLA in healthy donors. Points on this clone: Its specificity is not known.

Study results and limitations: Cytomegalovirus association was listed for under 200 TCR beta chains. Researchers reported that a few CMV-associated chains were confirmed in vitro as CMV antigen-specific. High specificity and sensitivity for cytomegalovirus status were reported for the classifier.

Using immunoSEQ multiplex PCR, the repertoire was profiled, and TCRdb retains in-frame clones only, with some absent. The sample shows hundreds of thousands of clones, 86% of them seen only once. Unmatched junction bases numbered 11, after V lost 7 bases and J lost 3 bases. The germline gives CDR1 SEHNR, CDR2 FQNEAQ (reference sequence). This CDR3 has 16 amino acids. Donors came from a validation cohort of approximately 110 subjects, distinct from the first 666-subject cohort. This sequence joins TRBV7-9 and TRBJ1-5, with 8 bases fitting TRBD1. Sequencing was performed on PBMCs. The sequence derives from a woman between 18 and 29 years old in good health and CMV-seronegative. DNA for the CDR3: TGTGCCAGCACTCCGTTCGAGGACAGGGCCAATCAGCCCCAGCATTTT. Protein sequence: CASTPFEDRANQPQHF.